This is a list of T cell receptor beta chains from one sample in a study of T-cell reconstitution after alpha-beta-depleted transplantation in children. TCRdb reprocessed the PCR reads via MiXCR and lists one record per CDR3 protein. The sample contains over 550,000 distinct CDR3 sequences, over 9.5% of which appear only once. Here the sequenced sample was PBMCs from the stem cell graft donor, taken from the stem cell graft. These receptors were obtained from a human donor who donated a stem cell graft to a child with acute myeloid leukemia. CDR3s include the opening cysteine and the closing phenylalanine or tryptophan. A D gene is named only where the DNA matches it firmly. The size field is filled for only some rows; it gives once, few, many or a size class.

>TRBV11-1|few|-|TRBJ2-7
CASSPRRVLYLEQYF
TGTGCCAGCAGCCCCCGCAGGGTGTTGTATCTCGAGCAGTACTTC
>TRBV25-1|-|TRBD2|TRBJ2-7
CASSELRLAGSYEQYF
TGTGCCAGCAGTGAGCTTAGACTAGCGGGTTCCTACGAGCAGTACTTC
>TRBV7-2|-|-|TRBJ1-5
CASSPLRGNQPQHF
TGTGCCAGCAGCCCCCTTCGTGGCAATCAGCCCCAGCATTTT
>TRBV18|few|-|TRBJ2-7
CASSPLQVEGEQYF
TGTGCCAGCTCACCACTACAGGTGGAGGGCGAGCAGTACTTC
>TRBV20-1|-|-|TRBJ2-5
CSASHATGETQYF
TGCAGTGCTAGTCATGCTACGGGCGAGACCCAGTACTTC
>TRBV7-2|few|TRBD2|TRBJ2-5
CASTLNRREETQYF
TGTGCCAGCACCTTGAACCGGCGGGAGGAGACCCAGTACTTC
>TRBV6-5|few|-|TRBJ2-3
CASSYSVGADTQYF
TGTGCCAGCAGTTACTCAGTTGGGGCAGATACGCAGTATTTT
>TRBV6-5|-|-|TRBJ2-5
CASSYAGTNEETQYF
TGTGCCAGCAGTTACGCCGGGACAAATGAGGAGACCCAGTACTTC
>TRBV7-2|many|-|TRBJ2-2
CASREPRDTGELFF
TGTGCCAGCAGAGAGCCCAGAGACACCGGGGAGCTGTTTTTT
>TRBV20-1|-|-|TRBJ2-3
CSADGSGASTDTQYF
TGCAGTGCTGATGGGAGTGGGGCTAGCACAGATACGCAGTATTTT
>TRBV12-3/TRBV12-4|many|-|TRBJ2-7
CASSLTGHEQYF
TGTGCCAGCAGTTTAACAGGGCACGAGCAGTACTTC
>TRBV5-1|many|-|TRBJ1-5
CASSYDSPNQPQHF
TGCGCCAGCAGCTATGACAGCCCCAATCAGCCCCAGCATTTT
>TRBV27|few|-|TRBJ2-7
CASLGPRAGVSYEQYF
TGTGCCAGTTTAGGCCCGAGGGCAGGGGTCTCCTACGAGCAGTACTTC
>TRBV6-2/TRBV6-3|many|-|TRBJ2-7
CASSPPADRGEQYF
TGTGCCAGCAGTCCCCCCGCGGACCGGGGCGAGCAGTACTTC
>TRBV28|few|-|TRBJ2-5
CASRQGQETQYF
TGTGCCAGCAGACAGGGCCAAGAGACCCAGTACTTC
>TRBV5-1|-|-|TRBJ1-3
CATRQDGTSGNTIYF
TGCGCCACCCGACAGGACGGCACCTCTGGAAACACCATATATTTT
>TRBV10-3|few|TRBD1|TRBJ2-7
CAIGRIQGGAYEQYF
TGTGCCATCGGCCGGATACAGGGGGGAGCCTACGAGCAGTACTTC
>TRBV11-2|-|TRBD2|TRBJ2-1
CASSLDLPSGTYNEQFF
TGTGCCAGCAGCTTAGATCTCCCTAGCGGGACGTACAATGAGCAGTTCTTC
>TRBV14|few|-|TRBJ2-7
CASSQVLRGEQYF
TGTGCCAGCAGCCAAGTTCTAAGAGGCGAGCAGTACTTC
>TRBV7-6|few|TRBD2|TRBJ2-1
CASSPQAGLAPGEQFF
TGTGCCAGCAGCCCCCAAGCCGGACTAGCCCCAGGGGAGCAGTTCTTC
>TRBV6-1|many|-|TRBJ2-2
CASKPGSYGELFF
TGTGCCAGCAAACCCGGTAGTTACGGGGAGCTGTTTTTT
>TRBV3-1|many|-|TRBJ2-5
CASSQGVGVIQETQYF
TGTGCCAGCAGCCAAGGGGTAGGGGTTATCCAAGAGACCCAGTACTTC
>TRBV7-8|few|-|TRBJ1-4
CASSSLGRGHEKLFF
TGTGCCAGCAGCTCCCTCGGGAGGGGTCATGAAAAACTGTTTTTT
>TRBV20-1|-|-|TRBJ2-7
CSARDLATNSYEQYF
TGCAGTGCTAGAGACCTAGCGACCAACTCCTACGAGCAGTACTTC
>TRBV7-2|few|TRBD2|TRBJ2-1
CASSLRVETSGPGGQFF
TGTGCCAGCAGCTTACGAGTGGAAACTAGCGGGCCTGGGGGCCAGTTCTTC
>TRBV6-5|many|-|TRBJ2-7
CASSYSGSYEQYF
TGTGCCAGCAGTTACTCGGGCTCCTACGAGCAGTACTTC
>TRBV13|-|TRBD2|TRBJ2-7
CASTTSGSGQYF
TGTGCCAGCACCACTAGCGGGAGTGGGCAGTACTTC
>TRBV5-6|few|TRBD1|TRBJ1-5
CASSGGTGGFNQPQHF
TGTGCCAGCAGCGGAGGGACAGGGGGCTTTAATCAGCCCCAGCATTTT
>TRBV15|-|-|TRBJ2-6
CATSPEPGSGANVLTF
TGTGCCACCAGCCCTGAACCGGGGTCTGGGGCCAACGTCCTGACTTTC
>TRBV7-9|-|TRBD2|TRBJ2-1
CASVGTSDYNEQFF
TGTGCCAGCGTAGGGACTAGCGATTACAATGAGCAGTTCTTC
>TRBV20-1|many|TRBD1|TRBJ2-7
CSARGQGARYEQYF
TGCAGTGCCCGGGGACAGGGGGCGCGTTACGAGCAGTACTTC
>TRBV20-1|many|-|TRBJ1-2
CSARDYYGGYGYTF
TGCAGTGCTAGAGATTACTACGGTGGCTATGGCTACACCTTC
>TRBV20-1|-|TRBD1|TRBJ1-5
CSARAGTEVNQPQHF
TGCAGTGCTAGAGCCGGGACAGAGGTCAATCAGCCCCAGCATTTT
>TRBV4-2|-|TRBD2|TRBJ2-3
CASSRLGLASSTDTQYF
TGTGCCAGCAGCCGACTAGGACTAGCTTCTAGCACAGATACGCAGTATTTT
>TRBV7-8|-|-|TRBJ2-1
CASSPYREIPYNEQFF
TGTGCCAGCAGCCCTTACCGGGAGATCCCCTACAATGAGCAGTTCTTC
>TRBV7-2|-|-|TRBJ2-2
CASSFPGGTGELFF
TGTGCCAGCAGCTTCCCTGGCGGCACCGGGGAGCTGTTTTTT
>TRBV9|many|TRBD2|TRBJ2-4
CASSSRTSGNIQYF
TGTGCCAGCAGCTCCCGGACTAGCGGGAACATTCAGTACTTC
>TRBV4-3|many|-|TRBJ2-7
CASSPGSGLGEQYF
TGCGCCAGCAGCCCTGGGTCCGGGCTGGGGGAGCAGTACTTC
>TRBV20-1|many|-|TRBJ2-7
CSARDRSYSEQYF
TGCAGTGCTAGAGATCGCTCGTATTCCGAGCAGTACTTC
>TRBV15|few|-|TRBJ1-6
CATSRVVGVGGNSPLHF
TGTGCCACCAGCAGAGTTGTGGGAGTCGGCGGTAATTCACCCCTCCACTTT
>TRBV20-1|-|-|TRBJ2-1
CSARVPGAGEQFF
TGCAGTGCTAGAGTACCGGGGGCGGGGGAGCAGTTCTTC
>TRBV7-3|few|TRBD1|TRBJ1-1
CASSLSPGQTNTEAFF
TGTGCCAGCAGCTTATCCCCGGGACAGACGAACACTGAAGCTTTCTTT
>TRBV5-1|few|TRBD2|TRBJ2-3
CASSLVQRDIHTQYF
TGCGCCAGCAGCTTGGTCCAGCGGGATATTCATACGCAGTATTTT
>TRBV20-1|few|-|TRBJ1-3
CSAWDGDSGNTIYF
TGCAGTGCTTGGGACGGCGACTCTGGAAACACCATATATTTT
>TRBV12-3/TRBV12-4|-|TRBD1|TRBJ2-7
CASSFVGTGLQRVEQYF
TGTGCCAGCAGTTTTGTAGGGACAGGGCTCCAAAGGGTCGAGCAGTACTTC
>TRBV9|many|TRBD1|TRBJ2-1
CASSPQDRLNEQFF
TGTGCCAGCAGCCCGCAGGACAGGCTGAATGAGCAGTTCTTC
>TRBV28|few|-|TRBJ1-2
CASRPKDFGYTF
TGTGCCAGCAGACCCAAGGACTTTGGCTACACCTTC
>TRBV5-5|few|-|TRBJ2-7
CASSLYRIYEQYF
TGTGCCAGCAGCTTGTACAGAATCTACGAGCAGTACTTC